One sample yielded the 8 T cell receptor beta chains listed below, sequenced in a study of T cells after yellow fever vaccination. From the 5' RACE reads, TCRdb called clonotypes with MiXCR, one entry per CDR3 protein. The table has hundreds of thousands of distinct CDR3 sequences, around 3.9% seen once. The material sequenced was PBMCs, taken on the day of the yellow fever booster vaccination. Receptor source: a young man who received the YFV17D yellow fever vaccine.

This clonotype was seen more than once but under ten times. V gene TRBV3-1 combines with J gene TRBJ2-7; unclear D gene. The CDR3 is 14 amino acids. Between the trimmed V and J ends, which lost 0 bases and 2 bases, there was a span of 8 bases. CDR1 and CDR2 (germline): LGHDT, YNNKEL (reference sequence). The DNA for the CDR3 is TGTGCCAGCAGCCAAGAGGGTCGCCCCTACGAGCAGTACTTC. Protein: CASSQEGRPYEQYF.

This clonotype was observed a handful of times. The chain carries TRBV20-1 and TRBJ2-7; 12 nucleotides line up with TRBD2. The CDR3 contains 14 residues. The trim removed 7 bases at V and 4 bases at J, leaving 8 bases unmatched. Germline V lookup: CDR1 DFQATT, CDR2 SNEGSKA (reference sequence). CDR3 in amino acids: CSVPLAGGQYEQYF. CDR3 coding DNA: TGCAGTGTTCCCCTAGCGGGGGGGCAATACGAGCAGTACTTC.

The V call is TRBV20-1, the J call TRBJ2-7, with D possibly TRBD1 on 5 matching bases. CDR3 length: 13 amino acids. V was shortened by 3 bases and J by 4 bases, with 13 bases between the two germline ends. The germline gives CDR1 DFQATT, CDR2 SNEGSKA (reference sequence). CDR3 amino acids: CSASQGRRYEQYF. The CDR3 region has the DNA TGCAGTGCTAGTCAGGGCAGGCGATACGAGCAGTACTTC.

This clonotype was picked up many times. V is TRBV7-2 and J is TRBJ2-4; D is uncertain. This CDR3 has 15 residues. V lost 1 base and J 1 base, leaving 8 bases between the germline ends. Per the germline V gene, CDR1 is SGHTA and CDR2 is FQGNSA. CDR3 loop: CASSLEGRAKNIQYF. The DNA of the CDR3 is TGTGCCAGCAGCTTAGAGGGTAGGGCCAAAAACATTCAGTACTTC.

This clonotype was observed many times. V is TRBV5-1 and J is TRBJ1-4; weak D call: TRBD1 (5 bases). CDR1 and CDR2 (germline): SGHRS, YFSETQ. The CDR3 extends over 13 amino acids. Deletions cut 0 bases from V and 12 bases from J, with 12 bases between. The CDR3 loop is CASSLAGDTELFF. The CDR3 DNA is TGCGCCAGCAGCTTGGCGGGGGATACTGAACTGTTTTTT.

This clonotype has more than one count but fewer than ten. This chain uses TRBV10-3 with TRBJ1-6; D is ambiguous. The germline V gene encodes CDR1 ENHRY and CDR2 SYGVKD. This CDR3 has 14 amino acids. Trimming shortened V by 4 bases and J by 10 bases, and 14 bases separated the two germline ends. The CDR3 here is CAISARPPRSPLHF. DNA of the CDR3: TGTGCCATCAGTGCCCGACCGCCTCGGTCACCCCTCCACTTT.

This clonotype has ten or more counts. This chain connects TRBV5-1 to TRBJ2-2, with D maybe TRBD2 (5 bases). This CDR3 is built from 14 residues. Germline loops: CDR1 SGHRS, CDR2 YFSETQ. V was cut by 5 bases and J by 4 bases, with 12 bases left in between. The DNA of the CDR3 is TGCGCCAGCAGGAGGGAGATGGTCACCGGGGAGCTGTTTTTT. Amino acid sequence: CASRREMVTGELFF.

This clonotype occurred many times. The CDR3 sequence: CSARPSGGSYNEQFF. In DNA form, the CDR3 reads TGCAGTGCCCGACCTAGCGGGGGGTCCTACAATGAGCAGTTCTTC. The rearrangement links TRBV20-1 to TRBJ2-1; 11 bases align to TRBD2. V trimming: 6 bases; J trimming: 1 base; junction bases outside the gene matches: 5. Per germline, CDR1 DFQATT and CDR2 SNEGSKA (reference sequence). CDR3 length equals 15 residues.